This T cell receptor (beta chain) appears in the sequencing data of a study of cytomegalovirus exposure and HLA in healthy donors. Primers included in the PCR were 60 Vbeta and 13 Jbeta primers. The method was immunoSEQ multiplex PCR; TCRdb's version includes in-frame clones alone and lacks a portion of them. The data show around 69,000 clones, with roughly 67% seen just once and approximately 7.6% held by the top ten. Broader study findings: Segments of the TCR beta V type were, in most cases, productive about 87% or about 30% of the time in an earlier analysis. An apparent linkage of common viral pathogens to several of the most significant clusters emerged in a later analysis. Later analysis placed DRB1 highest and HLA-C lowest in TCR association rates, which differed by HLA locus.

Concerning this clone: No antigen is known for it.

The TCR sequence derives from a man aged 40-55 years in good health and CMV-seropositive. Sample: PBMCs.

CDR3 sequence reads: CSVRQGNGYTF. In DNA, the CDR3 is TGCAGCGTTCGACAGGGGAATGGCTACACCTTC. The rearrangement joins TRBV29-1 to TRBJ1-2, with 8 bases lining up with TRBD1. The germline CDR1 and CDR2 sequences are SQVTM and ANQGSEA. Trimming at V came to 5 bases and at J to 6 bases, leaving 2 bases not matched to a gene. The CDR3 has 11 amino acids.